The clone carrying this T cell receptor (beta chain) was observed a single time. Its specificity is not known. Generated by immunoSEQ multiplex PCR, the TCRdb table keeps only in-frame clones and is missing some. The table shows 35,000 to 45,000 clones, with about 77% occurring only once. This sample is drawn from a study of chemoradiotherapy in HPV16-positive cancers. Study findings and constraints: HPV-specific T cells were functionally defined from only a couple of HPV16-positive patients. Candidate HPV-specific clones and E7-related TCR motifs grew in tumor during treatment.

In germline, CDR1 is LNHDA, CDR2 SQIVND (reference sequence). Trimming took 8 bases from V and 3 from J, leaving 9 bases between them. This CDR3 contains 12 residues. The clonotype originates from a human donor with HPV-associated anogenital cancer. V gene TRBV19 combines with J gene TRBJ2-3, with D perhaps TRBD1 (5 bases). Sequencing was performed on blood, taken from a patient who underwent chemoradiotherapy. The CDR3 DNA reads TGTGCCAGTGGTCCAGGGACAGATACGCAGTATTTT. It encodes CASGPGTDTQYF.